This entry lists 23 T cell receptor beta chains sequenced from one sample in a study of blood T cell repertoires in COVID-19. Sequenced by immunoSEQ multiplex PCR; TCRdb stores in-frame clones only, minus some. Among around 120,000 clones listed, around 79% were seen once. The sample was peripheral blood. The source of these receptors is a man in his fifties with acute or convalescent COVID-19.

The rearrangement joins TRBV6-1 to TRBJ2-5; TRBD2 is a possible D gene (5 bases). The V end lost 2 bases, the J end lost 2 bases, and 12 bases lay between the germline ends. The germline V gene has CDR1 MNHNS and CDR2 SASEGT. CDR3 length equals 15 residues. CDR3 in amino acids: CASSEIRGWQETQYF. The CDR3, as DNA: TGTGCCAGCAGTGAAATCCGCGGGTGGCAAGAGACCCAGTACTTC.

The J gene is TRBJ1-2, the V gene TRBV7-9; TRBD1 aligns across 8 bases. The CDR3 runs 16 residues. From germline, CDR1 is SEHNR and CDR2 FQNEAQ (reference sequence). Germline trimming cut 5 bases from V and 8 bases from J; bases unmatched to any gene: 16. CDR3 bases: TGTGCCAGCAGCCAGGAACTGCGGGACAGGCGGCAAGGCTACACCTTC. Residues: CASSQELRDRRQGYTF.

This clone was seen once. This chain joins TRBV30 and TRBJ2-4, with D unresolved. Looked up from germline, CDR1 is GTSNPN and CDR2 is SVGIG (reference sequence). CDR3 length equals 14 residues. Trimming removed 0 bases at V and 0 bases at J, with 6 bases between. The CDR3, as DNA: TGTGCCTGGAGTGTTTCAGGAGCCAAAAACATTCAGTACTTC. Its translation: CAWSVSGAKNIQYF.

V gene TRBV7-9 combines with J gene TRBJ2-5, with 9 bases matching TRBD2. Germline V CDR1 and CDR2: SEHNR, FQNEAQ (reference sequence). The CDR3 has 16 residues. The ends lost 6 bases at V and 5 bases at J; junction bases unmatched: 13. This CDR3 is CASRAFERGAQETQYF. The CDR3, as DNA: TGTGCCAGCAGGGCCTTTGAGCGGGGGGCCCAGGAGACCCAGTACTTC.

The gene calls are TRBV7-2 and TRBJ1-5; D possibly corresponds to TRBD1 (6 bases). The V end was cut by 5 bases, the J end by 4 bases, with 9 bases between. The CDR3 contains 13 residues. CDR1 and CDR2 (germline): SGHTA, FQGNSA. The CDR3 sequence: CASSRTANQPQHF. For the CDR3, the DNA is TGTGCCAGCAGCAGGACAGCTAATCAGCCCCAGCATTTT.

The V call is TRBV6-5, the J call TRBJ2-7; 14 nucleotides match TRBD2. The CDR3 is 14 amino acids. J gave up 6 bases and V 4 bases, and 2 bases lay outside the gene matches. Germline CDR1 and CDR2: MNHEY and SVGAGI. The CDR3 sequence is CASSSGLAGGEQYF. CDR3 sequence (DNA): TGTGCCAGCAGTTCAGGACTAGCGGGAGGCGAGCAGTACTTC.

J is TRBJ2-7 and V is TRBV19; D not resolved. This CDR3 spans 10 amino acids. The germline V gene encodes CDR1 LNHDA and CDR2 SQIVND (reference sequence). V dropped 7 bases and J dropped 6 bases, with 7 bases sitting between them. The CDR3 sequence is CASIDCEQYF. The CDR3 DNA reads TGTGCCAGTATCGACTGCGAGCAGTACTTC.

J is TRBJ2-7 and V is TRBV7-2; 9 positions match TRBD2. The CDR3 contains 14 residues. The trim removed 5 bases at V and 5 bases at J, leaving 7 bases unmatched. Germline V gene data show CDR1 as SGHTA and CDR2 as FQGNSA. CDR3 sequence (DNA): TGTGCCAGCAGCCCACTAGCGGGCATCCACGAGCAGTACTTC. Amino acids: CASSPLAGIHEQYF.

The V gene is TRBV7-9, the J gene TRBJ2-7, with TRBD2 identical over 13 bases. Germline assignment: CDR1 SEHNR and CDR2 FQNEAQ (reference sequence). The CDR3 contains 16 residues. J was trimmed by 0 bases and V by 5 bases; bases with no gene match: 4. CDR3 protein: CASSIGTSGNSYEQYF. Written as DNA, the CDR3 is TGTGCCAGCAGCATAGGGACTAGCGGGAACTCCTACGAGCAGTACTTC.

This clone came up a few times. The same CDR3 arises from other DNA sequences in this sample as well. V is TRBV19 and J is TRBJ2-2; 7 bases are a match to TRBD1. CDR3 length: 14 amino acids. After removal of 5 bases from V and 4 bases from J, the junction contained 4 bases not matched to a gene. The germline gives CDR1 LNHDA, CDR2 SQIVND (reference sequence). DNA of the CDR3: TGTGCCAGTAGTCTCACAGGGGCCACCGGGGAGCTGTTTTTT. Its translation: CASSLTGATGELFF.

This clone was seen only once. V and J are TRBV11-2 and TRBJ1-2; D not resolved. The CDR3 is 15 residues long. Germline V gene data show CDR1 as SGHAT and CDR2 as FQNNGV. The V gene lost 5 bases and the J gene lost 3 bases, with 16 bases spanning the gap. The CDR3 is CASSHGIPRDYGYTF. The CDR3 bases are TGTGCCAGCAGCCACGGGATCCCGAGGGACTATGGCTACACCTTC.

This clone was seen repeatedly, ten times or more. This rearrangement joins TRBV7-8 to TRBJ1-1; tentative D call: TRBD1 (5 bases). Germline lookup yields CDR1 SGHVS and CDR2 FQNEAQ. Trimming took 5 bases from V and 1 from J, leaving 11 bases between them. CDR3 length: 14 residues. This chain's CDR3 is CASSRSTGNTEAFF. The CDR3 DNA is TGTGCCAGCAGCCGATCCACAGGGAACACTGAAGCTTTCTTT.

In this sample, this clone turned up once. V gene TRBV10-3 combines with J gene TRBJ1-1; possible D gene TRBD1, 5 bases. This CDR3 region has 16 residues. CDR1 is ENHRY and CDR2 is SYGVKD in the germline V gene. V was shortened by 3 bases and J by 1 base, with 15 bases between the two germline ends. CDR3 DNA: TGTGCCATCAGTGATTTTGCTTCCACAGGGAACACTGAAGCTTTCTTT. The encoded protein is CAISDFASTGNTEAFF.

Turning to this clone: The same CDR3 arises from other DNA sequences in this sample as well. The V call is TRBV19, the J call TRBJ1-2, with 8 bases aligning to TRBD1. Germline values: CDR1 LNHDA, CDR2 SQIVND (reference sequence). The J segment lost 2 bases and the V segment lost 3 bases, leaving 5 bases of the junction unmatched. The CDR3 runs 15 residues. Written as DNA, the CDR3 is TGTGCCAGTAGTATTCCGACAGGGGAGAACTATGGCTACACCTTC. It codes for CASSIPTGENYGYTF.

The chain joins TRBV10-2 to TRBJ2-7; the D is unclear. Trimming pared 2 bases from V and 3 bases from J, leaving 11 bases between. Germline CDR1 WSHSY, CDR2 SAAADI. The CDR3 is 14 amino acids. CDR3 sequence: CASSEAVKRYEQYF. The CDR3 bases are TGCGCCAGCAGTGAGGCGGTCAAGCGCTACGAGCAGTACTTC.

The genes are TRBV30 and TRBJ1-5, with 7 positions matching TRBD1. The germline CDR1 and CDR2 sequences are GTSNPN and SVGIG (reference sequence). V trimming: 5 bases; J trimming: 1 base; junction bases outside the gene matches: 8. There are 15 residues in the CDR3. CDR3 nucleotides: TGTGCCTGGTCAAGAGGGACAGTCAGCAATCAGCCCCAGCATTTT. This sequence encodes CAWSRGTVSNQPQHF.

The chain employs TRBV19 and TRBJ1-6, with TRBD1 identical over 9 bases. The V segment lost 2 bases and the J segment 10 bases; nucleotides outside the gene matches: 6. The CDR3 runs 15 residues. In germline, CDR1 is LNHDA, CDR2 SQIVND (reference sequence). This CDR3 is CASSISGQGGSPLHF. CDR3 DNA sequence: TGTGCCAGTAGTATATCGGGACAGGGAGGATCACCCCTCCACTTT.

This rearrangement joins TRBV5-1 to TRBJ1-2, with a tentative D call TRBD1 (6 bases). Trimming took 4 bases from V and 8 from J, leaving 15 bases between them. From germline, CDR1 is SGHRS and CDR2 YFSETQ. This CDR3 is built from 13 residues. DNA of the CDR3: TGCGCCAGCAGCACCACAGGGTCGGGAGGCTACACCTTC. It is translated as CASSTTGSGGYTF.

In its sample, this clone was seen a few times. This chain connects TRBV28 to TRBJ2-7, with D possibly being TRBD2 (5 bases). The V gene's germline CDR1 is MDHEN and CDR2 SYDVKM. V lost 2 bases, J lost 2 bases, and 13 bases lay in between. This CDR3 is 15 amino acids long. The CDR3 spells CASSLASFGTYEQYF. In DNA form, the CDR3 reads TGTGCCAGCAGTTTAGCTAGCTTTGGCACCTACGAGCAGTACTTC.

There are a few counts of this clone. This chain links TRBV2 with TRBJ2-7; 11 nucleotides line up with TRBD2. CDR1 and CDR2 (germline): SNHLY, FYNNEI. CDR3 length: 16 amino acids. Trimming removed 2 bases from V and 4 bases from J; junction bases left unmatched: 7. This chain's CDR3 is CASSESLASGRYEQYF. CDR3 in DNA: TGTGCCAGCAGTGAAAGTCTGGCTAGCGGGAGGTACGAGCAGTACTTC.

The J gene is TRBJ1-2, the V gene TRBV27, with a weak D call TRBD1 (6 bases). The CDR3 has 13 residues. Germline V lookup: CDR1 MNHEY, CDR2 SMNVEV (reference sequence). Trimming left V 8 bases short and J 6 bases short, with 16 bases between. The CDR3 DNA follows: TGTGCCAGCGGGAGCAGGGGTTTACATGGCTACACCTTC. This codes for CASGSRGLHGYTF.

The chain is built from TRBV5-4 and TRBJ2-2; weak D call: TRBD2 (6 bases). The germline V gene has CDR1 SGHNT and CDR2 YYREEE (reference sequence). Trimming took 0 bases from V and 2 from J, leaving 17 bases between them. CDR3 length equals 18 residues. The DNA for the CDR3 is TGTGCCAGCAGCTTGGACCCAGCGGGTCCATCCAACACCGGGGAGCTGTTTTTT. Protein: CASSLDPAGPSNTGELFF.

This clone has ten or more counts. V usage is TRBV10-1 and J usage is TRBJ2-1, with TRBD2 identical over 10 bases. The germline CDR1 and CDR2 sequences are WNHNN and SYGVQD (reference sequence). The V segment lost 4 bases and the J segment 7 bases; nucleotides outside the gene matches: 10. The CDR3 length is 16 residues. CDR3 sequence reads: CASSGGGSGRGNEQFF. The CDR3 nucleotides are TGCGCCAGCAGTGGGGGAGGAAGCGGGAGGGGGAATGAGCAGTTCTTC.